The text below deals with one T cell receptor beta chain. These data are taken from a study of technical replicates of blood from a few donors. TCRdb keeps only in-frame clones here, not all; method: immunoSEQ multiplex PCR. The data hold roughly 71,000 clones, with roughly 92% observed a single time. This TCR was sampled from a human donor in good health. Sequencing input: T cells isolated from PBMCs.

CDR3 bases: TGTGCCAGCCATAGGGAGGGGATCTCCTACGAGCAGTACTTC. It yields the protein CASHREGISYEQYF. The chain links TRBV6-1 to TRBJ2-7, with 7 bases fitting TRBD2. CDR3 length equals 14 residues. Germline V gene sequence: CDR1 MNHNS, CDR2 SASEGT. Trimming cost V 8 bases and J 0 bases; bases outside gene matches: 7.